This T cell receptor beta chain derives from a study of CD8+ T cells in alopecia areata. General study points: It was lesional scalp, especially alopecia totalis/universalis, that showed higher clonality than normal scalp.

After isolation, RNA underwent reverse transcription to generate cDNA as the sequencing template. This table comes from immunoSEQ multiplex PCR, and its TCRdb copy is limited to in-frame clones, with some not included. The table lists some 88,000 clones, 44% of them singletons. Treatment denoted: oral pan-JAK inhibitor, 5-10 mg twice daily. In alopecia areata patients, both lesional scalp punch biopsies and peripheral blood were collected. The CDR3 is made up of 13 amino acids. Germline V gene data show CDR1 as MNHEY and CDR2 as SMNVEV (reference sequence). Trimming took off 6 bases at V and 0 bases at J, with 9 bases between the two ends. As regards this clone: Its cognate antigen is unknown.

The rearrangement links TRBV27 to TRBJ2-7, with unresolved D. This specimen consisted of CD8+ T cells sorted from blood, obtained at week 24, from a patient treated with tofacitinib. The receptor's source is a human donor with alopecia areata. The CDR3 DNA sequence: TGTGCCAGCAGGTTGGGTTTCTCCTACGAGCAGTACTTC. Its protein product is CASRLGFSYEQYF.